One and the same sample provided the 14 T cell receptor beta chains below, sequenced in a study of Graves' ophthalmopathy and Graves' hyperthyroidism. Amplified TCR beta CDR3 regions were obtained using RNA transcripts as template. HTBI primers served in a first-round RT-PCR, which a second-round multiplex PCR followed. Via MiXCR, TCRdb re-called the multiplex PCR reads, giving one row per CDR3 protein. The table has 580,000 or so distinct CDR3 sequences, about 35% seen once; the top ten hold around 4.6%. The sequenced material came from peripheral blood or thyroid tissue (not recorded which). Source of these receptors: an adult man with Graves' hyperthyroidism.

Ten or more counts support this clonotype. The chain employs TRBV7-2 and TRBJ1-2; D remains unclear. CDR1 SGHTA and CDR2 FQGNSA come from the germline V gene. V lost 1 base to trimming and J lost 2 bases, with 11 bases between them. The CDR3 length is 15 residues. The CDR3 here is CASSLVGPINYGYTF. In nucleotides, the CDR3 is TGTGCCAGCAGCTTAGTTGGGCCTATAAACTATGGCTACACCTTC.

The genes are TRBV19 and TRBJ2-6, with TRBD2 matching over 8 bases. Germline-derived CDR1 and CDR2 are LNHDA and SQIVND (reference sequence). The CDR3 has 17 residues. Trimming cost V 6 bases and J 0 bases; bases outside gene matches: 7. The DNA for the CDR3 is TGTGCCAGTAGAAGAGCGGGGGCCCCCTCTGGGGCCAACGTCCTGACTTTC. Translated: CASRRAGAPSGANVLTF.

On this clonotype: A single base separates this from a much larger clone, so it may be a read error. The chain couples TRBV6-1 to TRBJ2-2; D remains ambiguous. The CDR3 spans 14 residues. Trimming shortened V by 8 bases and J by 4 bases, and 14 bases separated the two germline ends. Germline V CDR1 and CDR2: MNHNS, SASEGT. In DNA form, the CDR3 reads TGTGCCAGCGCCCGGAGTCGGAGCACCGGGGAGCTGTTTTTT. Protein sequence: CASARSRSTGELFF.

In its sample, this clonotype was seen many times. V usage is TRBV12-3 or TRBV12-4 and J usage is TRBJ1-6, with D unresolved. Trimming took off 6 bases at V and 1 base at J, with 4 bases between the two ends. This CDR3 contains 13 residues. In DNA, the CDR3 is TGTGCCAGCAGGGATTCCTATAATTCACCCCTCCACTTT. Amino acids: CASRDSYNSPLHF.

The chain is built from TRBV9 and TRBJ1-5, with 9 bases that match TRBD2. The DNA end favors TRBJ2-3, so the J call may be wrong. This CDR3 is 16 amino acids long. CDR1 is SGDLS and CDR2 is YYNGEE in the germline V gene. Here the CDR3 reads CASSDPAGGGTDTQYF. The CDR3 nucleotides read TGTGCCAGCAGCGACCCAGCGGGGGGTGGCACAGATACGCAGTATTTT.

This clonotype has more than one count but fewer than ten. This chain links TRBV24-1 with TRBJ2-2; D call uncertain. The CDR3 length is 14 residues. Germline V CDR1 and CDR2: KGHDR, SFDVKD. V lost 4 bases to trimming and J lost 3 bases, with 8 bases between them. The CDR3 coding sequence is TGTGCCACCAGTGAGCTAGGAGACACCGGGGAGCTGTTTTTT. This codes for CATSELGDTGELFF.

This clonotype was observed many times. The chain is built from TRBV20-1 and TRBJ2-7; TRBD1 matches 11 bases. The CDR3 covers 15 residues. Per the germline V gene, CDR1 is DFQATT and CDR2 is SNEGSKA (reference sequence). The trim removed 6 bases at V and 4 bases at J, leaving 11 bases unmatched. CDR3 DNA: TGCAGTGCAAACCACGGACAGGGGGCGTTATACGAGCAGTACTTC. It yields the protein CSANHGQGALYEQYF.

This clonotype was found many times. The rearrangement uses TRBV20-1 and TRBJ2-5; TRBD2 matches 10 bases. CDR3 length equals 15 residues. J lost 4 bases, V lost 5 bases, and 10 bases had no gene match. Germline CDR1 and CDR2: DFQATT and SNEGSKA (reference sequence). CDR3 residues: CSAGRAGGQGETQYF. In DNA form, the CDR3 reads TGCAGTGCTGGGAGAGCGGGGGGGCAGGGAGAGACCCAGTACTTC.

The DNA of the CDR3 is TGTGCCGCTATGACCACTGACAGCAATCAGCCCCAGCATTTT. Translation gives CAAMTTDSNQPQHF. The chain links TRBV9 to TRBJ1-5; no definite D call. Germline CDR1 reads SGDLS; CDR2 reads YYNGEE. This CDR3 has 14 amino acids. V was cut by 10 bases and J by 1 base, with 15 bases left in between.

V is TRBV2 and J is TRBJ1-6; D gene ambiguous. V was shortened by 0 bases and J by 8 bases, with 5 bases between the two germline ends. Germline-derived CDR1 and CDR2 are SNHLY and FYNNEI. The CDR3 runs 13 residues. The CDR3 reads CASSEAVHSPLHF. Written as DNA, the CDR3 is TGTGCCAGCAGTGAAGCAGTGCATTCACCCCTCCACTTT. The entire variable domain, with the rest obtained from reference TRBV2 and TRBJ1-6, is as follows: EPEVTQTPSHQVTQMGQEVILRCVPISNHLYFYWYRQILGQKVEFLVSFYNNEISEKSEIFDDQFSVERPDGSNFTLKIRSTKLEDSAMYFCASSEAVHSPLHFGNGTRLTVT.

This clonotype was observed at least ten times. The V and J genes are TRBV4-1 and TRBJ2-7, with 7 bases that match TRBD2. The CDR3 loop spans 15 amino acids. The V gene end was trimmed by 1 base and the J gene end by 3 bases; junction bases not matched to a gene: 6. The germline V gene encodes CDR1 MGHRA and CDR2 YSYEKL. The chain's CDR3 is CASSQGEGSVYEQYF. The CDR3 DNA reads as TGCGCCAGCAGCCAAGGGGAGGGCTCGGTCTACGAGCAGTACTTC.

The chain joins TRBV29-1 to TRBJ1-2; 8 bases are shared with TRBD1. CDR1 and CDR2 from the germline V gene are SQVTM and ANQGSEA. The V segment lost 3 bases and the J segment 6 bases; nucleotides outside the gene matches: 6. The CDR3 is made up of 13 amino acids. The CDR3 sequence: CSVDQGAYNGYTF. CDR3 in DNA: TGCAGCGTTGATCAGGGGGCTTATAATGGCTACACCTTC. Supplemented by reference TRBV29-1 and TRBJ1-2, the full variable domain reads SAVISQKPSRDICQRGTSLTIQCQVDSQVTMMFWYRQQPGQSLTLIATANQGSEATYESGFVIDKFPISRPNLTFSTLTVSNMSPEDSSIYLCSVDQGAYNGYTFGSGTRLTVV.

In regard to this clonotype: A much larger clonotype is one base distant, so this may be a read error. This chain connects TRBV5-4 to TRBJ2-7, with D perhaps matching TRBD1 (6 bases). The CDR3 loop spans 14 amino acids. Germline V gives CDR1 SGHNT, CDR2 YYREEE (reference sequence). CDR3 coding DNA: TGTGCCAGCAGCTTGGGAGGGGGATTGGGCGAGCGGTACTTC. Protein: CASSLGGGLGERYF.

At least ten counts were recorded for this clonotype. The genes are TRBV20-1 and TRBJ1-6; 8 bases fit TRBD1. The J segment lost 6 bases and the V segment lost 0 bases, leaving 7 bases of the junction unmatched. CDR1 is DFQATT and CDR2 is SNEGSKA in the germline V gene (reference sequence). The CDR3 is 16 amino acids. CDR3 loop: CSARDFTTGANSPLHF. Here the CDR3 DNA reads TGCAGTGCTAGAGATTTTACGACAGGGGCTAATTCACCCCTCCACTTT.